This T cell receptor (beta chain) comes out of a study of cytomegalovirus exposure and HLA in healthy donors. Vbeta (60) and Jbeta (13) primers were used in the PCR. TCRdb keeps only in-frame clones here, not all; method: immunoSEQ multiplex PCR. The sample yields around 230,000 clones, nearly 80% seen once. V dropped 3 bases and J dropped 0 bases, with 13 bases sitting between them. This CDR3 spans 17 amino acids. The V gene's germline CDR1 is SGDLS and CDR2 YYNGEE. Notes on this clone: Its target is unknown.

Whole-study findings and limits: Sequencing likely generated an artifact that appeared as a cluster of highly shared sequence variants. Most CMV-associated TCR beta chains appeared HLA-restricted in a later analysis. In an earlier analysis, most TCR beta V segments were productive about 87% or about 30% of the time. It has been reported that TCR beta sequences accurately predicted the HLA-A and HLA-B alleles of most subjects.

This rearrangement joins TRBV9 to TRBJ1-6; D may be TRBD1 (5 bases). Specimen: PBMCs. The TCR was taken from a male donor in good health and CMV-seronegative. The CDR3 protein is CASSDRQLSSYNSPLHF. The CDR3 bases are TGTGCCAGCAGCGACCGACAGTTGAGCTCCTATAATTCACCCCTCCACTTT. Using reference TRBV9 and TRBJ1-6 for the parts outside the CDR3, the full variable domain is DSGVTQTPKHLITATGQRVTLRCSPRSGDLSVYWYQQSLDQGLQFLIQYYNGEERAKGNILERFSAQQFPDLHSELNLSSLELGDSALYFCASSDRQLSSYNSPLHFGNGTRLTVT.